This T cell receptor beta chain was documented in a study of OX40 agonist ivuxolimab in advanced cancers. Study outcomes and limitations: The CD4+ and CD8+ T cells in the blood had expanded clonally by week 6 at 0.1 to 3.0 mg/kg.

The CDR3 covers 17 residues. CDR1 is SGHRS and CDR2 is YFSETQ in the germline V gene. The V and J ends lost 0 bases and 4 bases, in that order; junction bases with no gene match: 11. Generated by immunoSEQ multiplex PCR, the TCRdb table keeps only in-frame clones and is missing some. The sample carries about 69,000 clones, around 80% recorded once. As concerns this clone: As yet, its antigen is unknown.

The input for sequencing was CD4+ or CD8+ T cells sorted from blood, taken in a trial of the OX40 agonist ivuxolimab. The chain couples TRBV5-1 to TRBJ1-2; 8 bases are a match to TRBD1. The clonotype comes from an adult with an advanced solid tumor such as melanoma, head and neck, liver or kidney cancer. CDR3 loop: CASSLAPLGQEAYGYTF. DNA of the CDR3: TGCGCCAGCAGCTTGGCTCCCCTGGGACAGGAAGCCTATGGCTACACCTTC.